Below, one T cell receptor (beta chain) is given with its context. Its antigen is unknown. As for time point: cycle 4 day 1 (C4D1), after more than 5 weeks of nivolumab. Every single patient, without exception, relapsed after autologous stem cell transplantation, and brentuximab vedotin exposure varied. Relapsed/refractory classical Hodgkin lymphoma patients had complete, partial or progressive responses. V was pared by 6 bases and J by 1 base, with 19 bases between. The CDR3 totals 16 residues. Looked up from germline, CDR1 is MDHEN and CDR2 is SYDVKM. This sample is drawn from a study of PD-1 blockade in classical Hodgkin lymphoma. The study's findings and limits: Relapsed/refractory patients reportedly had lower baseline diversity than newly diagnosed patients. The study found complete responders had baseline diversity similar to newly diagnosed patients. With CD4+ cells, TCR diversity rose significantly by C4D1, but not with CD8+ cells.

Data came from immunoSEQ multiplex PCR; TCRdb stores just in-frame clones and leaves some out. Among roughly 20,000 clones listed, over 70% were seen once. The V gene is TRBV28, the J gene TRBJ2-7; D may be TRBD2 (6 bases). The clonotype originates from a human donor with classical Hodgkin lymphoma. The specimen was peripheral blood mononuclear cells (PBMCs), collected before the fourth cycle of nivolumab. This CDR3 is CASSSLREAVSYEQYF. The CDR3, as DNA: TGTGCCAGCAGCTCTTTAAGGGAGGCAGTATCCTACGAGCAGTACTTC.